This T cell receptor (beta chain) was captured in a study of blood T cell repertoires in COVID-19. Overall study: Sites in the United States, Italy and Spain provided acute and convalescent COVID-19 samples. T cells, B-cell-depleted T cells, or PBMCs supplied cDNA or gDNA.

Seattle patients were enrolled while actively infected and followed longitudinally. The CDR3 is 16 residues long. Germline trimming cut 4 bases from V and 3 bases from J; bases unmatched to any gene: 10. Germline-derived CDR1 and CDR2 are SGHRS and YFSETQ. In the original processing: From reference gene primer amplification, estimates of nucleated cell counts were derived. Assay: immunoSEQ multiplex PCR; the TCRdb copy retains only in-frame clones and omits some. V and J calls and clone size are as listed in that table; D and trimming were resolved from the DNA. The table has 100,000 to 150,000 clones, 74% seen once; the top ten hold 4.5% to 6%. This clone appeared once.

The rearrangement uses TRBV5-1 and TRBJ1-1; 9 bases agree with TRBD1. Sequences were obtained from peripheral blood. The origin of this receptor is a man older than 75 with COVID-19, enrolled during active disease. The CDR3 reads CASSDQTGGSHTEAFF. CDR3 DNA: TGCGCCAGCAGCGACCAAACAGGGGGCAGTCACACTGAAGCTTTCTTT.